This TCR beta chain is drawn from a study of cytomegalovirus exposure and HLA in healthy donors. Study as a whole: Early on, a data release was issued that held about 85 million unique TCRs from HLA-typed donors. Study-level points and caveats: Fewer N-insertions (relative to the approximately 670-donor mean) were reportedly seen in an Asian-associated ancestry cluster in a later analysis. It was taken for granted in presence/absence analyses that sequencing depth across donors was roughly uniform. It was shown in a later analysis that HLA-associated TCR beta chains were more clonally expanded than other, equally common chains.

This clone was seen more than once but under ten times. The target antigen is unknown. PCR primers comprised 60 Vbeta and 13 Jbeta primers. Method: immunoSEQ multiplex PCR; TCRdb's copy keeps in-frame clones and lacks some. The table lists some 100,000 clones, about 77% of them singletons. The CDR3 has 14 amino acids. Germline V gives CDR1 MNHNS, CDR2 SASEGT. The V end lost 1 base, the J end lost 4 bases, and 10 bases lay between the germline ends. This chain links TRBV6-1 with TRBJ1-2; D unresolved. The source of this sequence is a woman between 18 and 29 years old in good health and CMV-seropositive. Material: PBMCs. The CDR3 spells CASSEEETAYGYTF. The CDR3 coding sequence is TGTGCCAGCAGTGAAGAGGAAACAGCCTATGGCTACACCTTC.